What follows are 9 T cell receptor beta chains derived from one specimen sequenced in a study of tumor-infiltrating lymphocytes in primary liver carcinoma. Unsorted bulk tissue (roughly 20-34 mg) underwent RNA and DNA co-extraction. With approximately 470 ng total RNA as template and a constant-region primer, TCR beta cDNA was made. Employing slightly modified ARM-PCR, three nested multiplex PCR rounds were run, and these gave rise to the TCR beta libraries. PCR rounds one and two used TRBV1-TRBV30 forward primers with a C-beta reverse primer for 10 cycles each. TCRdb ran MiXCR on the multiplex PCR reads and lists one entry per CDR3 protein. The sample yields 35,000 to 50,000 distinct CDR3 sequences, 75% seen once. Material: tumor-adjacent normal liver tissue. The receptors were sampled from a woman in her 30s with primary liver carcinoma and hepatitis B virus infection.

Regarding this clonotype: Possible read error: a much larger clone is one base away. The chain carries TRBV7-9 and TRBJ2-7; 8 bases align to TRBD1. Germline V gene lookup returns CDR1 SEHNR and CDR2 FQNEAQ (reference sequence). CDR3 length equals 15 residues. In DNA form, the CDR3 reads TGTGCCAGCAGCGACACCGACAGGGGAGCCTACGAGGAGTACTTC. This translates into CASSDTDRGAYEEYF.

A remark on this clonotype: A read error may account for a junction end that differs from germline. The chain combines TRBV13 with TRBJ2-1; D remains ambiguous. Germline V CDR1 and CDR2: PRHDT, FYEKMQ (reference sequence). This CDR3 region has 12 residues. CDR3 in DNA: TGTACCAGCAGATTTAATAACAATGAGCAGTTCTTC. As protein: CTSRFNNNEQFF.

With regard to this clonotype: One end of the junction does not line up with germline, which may come from a read error. The gene calls are TRBV6-2 or TRBV6-3 and TRBJ2-3, with D possibly being TRBD1 or TRBD2 (6 bases each). The CDR3 is 15 residues long. From germline, CDR1 is MNHEY and CDR2 SVGEGT. The CDR3, as DNA: TGTACCAGCAATTATCGGGGGCCCCCGGCAGATACGCAGTATTTT. Protein: CTSNYRGPPADTQYF.

Worth noting for this clonotype: As the CDR3 is not closed by the conserved phenylalanine or tryptophan, this likely results from a read error. V and J are TRBV5-4 and TRBJ2-7; D unresolved. V was cut by 1 base and J by 5 bases, with 10 bases left in between. Germline-derived CDR1 and CDR2 are SGHNT and YYREEE (reference sequence). The CDR3 has 13 residues. The CDR3 sequence is CASSLREYDEQYL. The CDR3 nucleotides are TGTGCCAGCAGCTTGAGAGAGTATGACGAGCAGTACTTA.

The chain recombines TRBV6-2 or TRBV6-3 with TRBJ2-5; 7 positions agree with TRBD2. The length of the CDR3 is 19 residues. V was pared by 9 bases and J by 3 bases, with 25 bases of the junction left unmatched. Per germline, CDR1 MNHEY and CDR2 SVGEGT. CDR3 sequence (DNA): TGTGCCAGTAGTACGCCGACTAGCAGGAGGCCCACCAAAAAAGAGACCCAGTACTTC. Its translation is CASSTPTSRRPTKKETQYF.

As concerns this clonotype: Relative to the germline gene, one junction end is altered; a read error may explain this. The V gene is TRBV10-2, the J gene TRBJ2-1, with D maybe TRBD2 (5 bases). This CDR3 is 14 amino acids long. Germline V gene sequence: CDR1 WSHSY, CDR2 SAAADI. CDR3 bases: TGCGCCAGCAGTGTTGGTAGTGGGAGATCTGAGCATTTCTTC. This codes for CASSVGSGRSEHFF.

V usage is TRBV11-2 and J usage is TRBJ1-2, with a weak D call TRBD1 (6 bases). The V end lost 0 bases, the J end lost 7 bases, and 15 bases lay between the germline ends. This CDR3 is 15 amino acids long. Germline V gives CDR1 SGHAT, CDR2 FQNNGV. Here the CDR3 reads CASSLEGASGGGYTF. CDR3 bases: TGTGCCAGCAGCTTAGAGGGGGCCAGTGGCGGTGGCTACACCTTC.

Details on this clonotype: A single base separates this from a much larger clone, so it may be a read error. A read error is likely, as this CDR3 ends without the conserved phenylalanine or tryptophan. V gene TRBV7-3 combines with J gene TRBJ1-6, with D unclear. Trimming pared 3 bases from V and 8 bases from J, leaving 8 bases between. The CDR3 spans 13 residues. CDR1 and CDR2 (germline): SGHTA, FQGTGA. This CDR3 reads CASSLGGHSPLHC. The CDR3, as DNA: TGTGCCAGCAGCTTGGGCGGGCATTCACCCCTCCACTGT.

This clonotype was recorded a few times. A read error may be the cause here, since a much bigger clone is one base away. The chain employs TRBV6-4 and TRBJ2-1, with TRBD1 identical over 11 bases. The CDR3 contains 14 residues. The trim removed 4 bases at V and 6 bases at J, leaving 2 bases unmatched. Germline CDR1 and CDR2: MRHNA and SNTAGT. The CDR3 spells CASSGGTGGNEQFF. DNA of the CDR3: TGTGCCAGCAGTGGCGGGACAGGGGGCAATGAGCAGTTCTTC.